This record covers a single TCR beta chain. In its sample, this clone was seen a few times. It lacks a known antigen. Qualities for individual bases were not recorded, and no much larger clone is one base off. This sample was included in a study of blood T cell repertoires in COVID-19 (dated by TCRdb to the early 2020s). Looking at the study overall: Samples from collaborators originated in the United States, Italy and Spain and spanned both the acute and convalescent phases of COVID-19. A freely available public database, intended as a resource for researchers studying the immune response to SARS-CoV-2, is where the repertoires were released. The samples were drawn from two sources: the first 160 participants of the ongoing ImmuneRACE study, and fewer than 1,500 subjects contributed by 6 global collaborators. The material from the prospective study consisted of cDNA or gDNA derived from T cells, B-cell-depleted T cells, or PBMCs. Nearly every sample came with metadata listing a de-identified subject ID, COVID-19 status, age in years and sex. Where HLA class I and class II types were available, the types were taken from metadata supplied by the sample provider, not from assay-based typing. Subjects who had been exposed to COVID-19, were actively infected with it, or had recovered from it provided the deeply sampled blood TCRbeta repertoires that made up the dataset. Overall study outcomes, separate from this receptor: Clinical and demographic metadata were provided uncurated, with the amount varying by source and participant.

Collaborating institutions collected whole blood in K2EDTA tubes following their own protocols. For TCRbeta analysis, collaborators shipped samples as frozen whole blood, isolated PBMCs, or DNA extracted from either of those sample types. TCRbeta CDR3 regions were amplified from genomic DNA using the immunoSEQ Assay, a bias-controlled multiplex PCR. Turning to the authors' computational methods: Within the assay, amplification of reference gene primers was used to estimate how many nucleated cells each sample contained. Sequence reads were collapsed and filtered to measure the absolute abundance of every unique TCRbeta CDR3 rearrangement. For each sample, productive Simpson clonality was calculated by taking the square root of Simpson's diversity index across productive rearrangements. What TCRdb holds here is the immuneACCESS table cut down to in-frame rearrangements. Part of the clones is not present; checked against another copy, under half of the missing clones reflect an unresolved V gene, and the others are unexplained. The V and J calls and clone size were taken over from that table, and D and trimming were inferred from the DNA. This sample lists 30,000 to 45,000 clones; nearly 90% were detected once. The ten largest account for about 35% of the sample.

Trimming takes 5 bases from V and 4 bases from J, and the germline ends sit 15 bases apart. Looking up the germline V gene (reference sequence) yields CDR1 LNHNV and CDR2 YYDKDF. The CDR3 runs 15 residues from the cysteine to the phenylalanine. The retained sequence is limited to the CDR3, 45 bases, with the frame set at the first base. Source material: peripheral blood. The sequence derives from a man in his 70s with active COVID-19. The chain couples TRBV15 to TRBJ2-1, and perhaps TRBD2 as D gene, on 6 matching bases. The DNA reads as follows: TGTGCCACCAGCCCTGGGGCGGGAACTTACAATGAGCAGTTCTTC. Its coded protein is CATSPGAGTYNEQFF.